A single T cell receptor (beta chain) is shown here with its context. Its antigen is currently unknown. This record comes from a study of T cell responses to AZD1222 COVID-19 vaccine. Study conclusions and caveats: Among the donors, most were white British and more were female, and clonal diversity was possibly underestimated.

CDR1 is SNHLY and CDR2 is FYNNEI in the germline V gene. V was cut by 3 bases and J by 2 bases, with 7 bases left in between. This CDR3 region has 14 residues. Measured with immunoSEQ multiplex PCR; TCRdb has only the in-frame clones, and not every one. The table shows over 70,000 clones, with about 88% occurring only once. Sequenced here: peripheral blood, sampled 28 days after the second AZD1222 dose. This receptor was identified in an adult who received the AZD1222 COVID-19 vaccine. This chain uses TRBV2 with TRBJ2-2; D might be TRBD2 (5 bases). The CDR3 protein is CASSDRGNTGELFF. The CDR3 nucleotides are TGTGCCAGCAGTGACCGGGGAAACACCGGGGAGCTGTTTTTT. Using reference TRBV2 and TRBJ2-2 for the parts outside the CDR3, the full variable domain is EPEVTQTPSHQVTQMGQEVILRCVPISNHLYFYWYRQILGQKVEFLVSFYNNEISEKSEIFDDQFSVERPDGSNFTLKIRSTKLEDSAMYFCASSDRGNTGELFFGEGSRLTVL.